Many counts were recorded for the clone carrying this TCR beta chain. Its antigen remains unidentified. The trim removed 0 bases at V and 3 bases at J, leaving 16 bases unmatched. The CDR3 runs to 19 residues. Germline V lookup: CDR1 SGHNT, CDR2 YYREEE (reference sequence). Under the authors' procedure: It was from CDR3 differences across clinicopathological groups that a distant-metastasis classifier for papillary thyroid cancer was built. TCRdb re-clonotyped the PCR reads through MiXCR. V and J calls and clone size were set by TCRdb, not the authors. The data contain 15,000 to 20,000 clones, 13% of them singletons. No treatment had been given to any patient before thyroid surgery. The record originates from a study of metastatic and nonmetastatic thyroid tumors. Whole-study context: Repertoire comparisons spanned blood and tumor or nodule tissue from malignant and benign thyroid patients.

General observations from the study: In blood and tumor, TCR beta diversity was reportedly significantly higher in malignant thyroid tumors than in benign nodules.

The TCR was taken from a female donor with papillary thyroid cancer or a benign thyroid nodule (not recorded which). Some clones in this sample may be carry-over from other donors' samples. Sequencing input: blood. This chain connects TRBV5-4 to TRBJ1-2; 8 nucleotides align to TRBD1. Written as DNA, the CDR3 is TGTGCCAGCAGCTTGGATTCCCTGATAAGACAGGGGAGGGACTATGGCTACACCTTC. This encodes CASSLDSLIRQGRDYGYTF.